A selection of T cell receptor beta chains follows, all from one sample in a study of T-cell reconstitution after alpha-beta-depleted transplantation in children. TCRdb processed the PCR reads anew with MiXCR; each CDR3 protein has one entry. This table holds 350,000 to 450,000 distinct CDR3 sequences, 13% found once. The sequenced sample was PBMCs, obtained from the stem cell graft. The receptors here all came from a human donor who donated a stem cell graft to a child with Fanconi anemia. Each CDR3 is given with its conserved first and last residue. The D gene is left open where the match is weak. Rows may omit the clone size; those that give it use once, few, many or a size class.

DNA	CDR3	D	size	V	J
TGTGCCAGCAGCTTAGCCCTACCATACAATGAGCAGTTCTTC	CASSLALPYNEQFF	NA	few	TRBV7-8	TRBJ2-1
TGCAGTGCTAGCGACCCAAAGGCAACTGAAGCTTTCTTT	CSASDPKATEAFF	NA	many	TRBV20-1	TRBJ1-1
TGTGCCAGCAGCTTAATGGCAGGGGGAATTAAAGATGGCTACACCTTC	CASSLMAGGIKDGYTF	TRBD1	NA	TRBV13	TRBJ1-2
TGTGCCAGGGACAGAAAGAACACTGAAGCTTTCTTT	CARDRKNTEAFF	NA	few	TRBV2	TRBJ1-1
TGCAGCGTTCGGACATCGGGGGAGACCCAGTACTTC	CSVRTSGETQYF	NA	many	TRBV29-1	TRBJ2-5
TGTGCCAGCAGTTCGACACTCTATGAGCAGTTCTTC	CASSSTLYEQFF	NA	many	TRBV28	TRBJ2-1
TGTGCCAGCAGCCCCCGGTACCAAGAGACCCAGTACTTC	CASSPRYQETQYF	NA	few	TRBV7-2	TRBJ2-5
TGTGCCAGCAGTTACTACGGGCAAGAGACCCAGTACTTC	CASSYYGQETQYF	NA	few	TRBV6-2/TRBV6-3	TRBJ2-5
TGTGCCAGCAGCTTTCTGGACAGGGTGAATCAGCCCCAGCATTTT	CASSFLDRVNQPQHF	TRBD1	NA	TRBV7-8	TRBJ1-5
TGCGCCAGCAGCTTGGGCGAAATCACAGATACGCAGTATTTT	CASSLGEITDTQYF	NA	few	TRBV5-1	TRBJ2-3
TGTGCCAGCAGCCCGTGGGACGGGAGTTCTACTAACTATGGCTACACCTTC	CASSPWDGSSTNYGYTF	NA	few	TRBV11-2	TRBJ1-2
TGTGCCAGCAGTGAACAGGGGGCAGCTAATGAAAAACTGTTTTTT	CASSEQGAANEKLFF	TRBD1	NA	TRBV11-2	TRBJ1-4
TGTGCCAGCAGCCCCGCCACGGATGAATTGGGCTATGGCTACACCTTC	CASSPATDELGYGYTF	NA	NA	TRBV4-2	TRBJ1-2
TGTGCCAGCAGTGGAGGACAGGGTGATGGCTACACCTTC	CASSGGQGDGYTF	TRBD1	many	TRBV6-1	TRBJ1-2
TGCAGCGTTTCGGGCAGCTGGTCCTACAATGAGCAGTTCTTC	CSVSGSWSYNEQFF	NA	many	TRBV29-1	TRBJ2-1
TGTGCCAGCAGCCAAGGGGGCTGGGATGAGCAGTTCTTC	CASSQGGWDEQFF	NA	few	TRBV14	TRBJ2-1
TGCAGCGCCTTAACGACTGAAGCTTTCTTT	CSALTTEAFF	NA	many	TRBV29-1	TRBJ1-1
TGTGCCAGCAGCTTACTATCCGGGGGGTACACTGAAGCTTTCTTT	CASSLLSGGYTEAFF	NA	many	TRBV7-9	TRBJ1-1
TGCGCCAGCAGCCAAGATTATCGACAGGCGTATCAGCCCCAGCATTTT	CASSQDYRQAYQPQHF	NA	few	TRBV4-3	TRBJ1-5
TGTGCCAGCAGCTTGGTCGGTAGCAAAAACATTCAGTACTTC	CASSLVGSKNIQYF	NA	NA	TRBV7-2	TRBJ2-4
TGTGCCAGCAGTGGACGACAGGGTACGAATGAAAAACTGTTTTTT	CASSGRQGTNEKLFF	TRBD1	few	TRBV2	TRBJ1-4
TGTGCCAGCAGTTTTAACAGAGACTTCACTGAAGCTTTCTTT	CASSFNRDFTEAFF	NA	many	TRBV12-3/TRBV12-4	TRBJ1-1
TGTGCCTGGGTGGGGCTACCTCTTGGCACAGATACGCAGTATTTT	CAWVGLPLGTDTQYF	NA	many	TRBV30	TRBJ2-3
TGTGCCAGCAGCAGCACCGGGACAGGGGGCTGGGACACTGAAGCTTTCTTT	CASSSTGTGGWDTEAFF	TRBD1	few	TRBV12-3/TRBV12-4	TRBJ1-1
TGTGCCAGCAGTTTAATGCGAAGGGAGTTCTTC	CASSLMRREFF	NA	few	TRBV12-3/TRBV12-4	TRBJ2-1